This T cell receptor beta chain was sequenced during a study of shared clonotypes between healthy human individuals. Germline V CDR1 and CDR2: MDHEN, SYDVKM. The V segment lost 3 bases and the J segment 6 bases; nucleotides outside the gene matches: 13. This CDR3 comprises 16 residues. Notes on the study in general: Sharing across a few donors was seen in roughly 5% of naive CD4 clonotypes. Tissues were not sampled, only blood, and their repertoires likely differ.

For this clone: Its target is not known.

Splitting of each subset's genomic DNA was done evenly across several immunoSEQ plates. In the source study's methods: ImmunoSEQ output lacked quality scores and full-length reads, limiting matched filtering. Assay: immunoSEQ multiplex PCR; the TCRdb copy retains only in-frame clones and omits some. The V and J calls and clone size were taken over from that table, and D and trimming were inferred from the DNA. Among roughly 1.4 million clones listed, approximately 98.5% were seen once. This TCR came from a man under 40 in good health. Sample: naive CD4+ T cells sorted from blood. Subset here: CD45RA+ positively selected. The V gene is TRBV28, the J gene TRBJ2-7; 8 positions agree with TRBD2. The CDR3 region is CASSLSRGLVVVEQYF. As DNA, the CDR3 is TGTGCCAGCAGTTTGAGTAGGGGACTAGTAGTAGTCGAGCAGTACTTC.